A selection of T cell receptor beta chains follows, all from one sample in a study of OX40 agonist ivuxolimab in advanced cancers. The table came from immunoSEQ multiplex PCR; TCRdb's copy has only in-frame clones and leaves some out. The repertoire includes about 44,000 clones, approximately 80% of them detected once, and approximately 5.1% sits in the top ten. The material sequenced was CD4+ or CD8+ T cells sorted from blood, taken in a trial of the OX40 agonist ivuxolimab. These receptors originate from an adult with an advanced solid tumor such as melanoma, head and neck, liver or kidney cancer. Each CDR3 is given with its conserved first and last residue. The order of the fields is V gene, clone size, D gene, J gene, CDR3 DNA, CDR3 protein. D genes are given only for firm matches. Part of the rows lack a size; the others show once, few, many or a class for expanded clones.

v_gene: TRBV11-2
abundance: -
d_gene: -
j_gene: TRBJ2-1
CDR3nt: TGTGCCAGCAGCCAGTTTGAGGGGCTTTTCAATGAGCAGTTCTTC
CDR3aa: CASSQFEGLFNEQFF

v_gene: TRBV7-2
abundance: -
d_gene: -
j_gene: TRBJ2-1
CDR3nt: TGTGCCAGCAGCTTAGACACCAGTCGCAATGAGCAGTTCTTC
CDR3aa: CASSLDTSRNEQFF

v_gene: TRBV28
abundance: -
d_gene: -
j_gene: TRBJ2-3
CDR3nt: TGTGCCACCCTTCGAGGTGGGGCGGGAGATACGCAGTATTTT
CDR3aa: CATLRGGAGDTQYF

v_gene: TRBV28
abundance: few
d_gene: TRBD2
j_gene: TRBJ2-7
CDR3nt: TGTGCCAGCAGTACCCCGACTAGCGGGAGCACCTACGAGCAGTACTTC
CDR3aa: CASSTPTSGSTYEQYF

v_gene: TRBV5-6
abundance: -
d_gene: -
j_gene: TRBJ2-7
CDR3nt: TGTGCCAGCAGCGCGGCCAGGGGATGGGGCTACGAGCAGTACTTC
CDR3aa: CASSAARGWGYEQYF

v_gene: TRBV6-6
abundance: -
d_gene: -
j_gene: TRBJ2-4
CDR3nt: TGTGCCAGCAGTTACCCTCGGGGAGCCAAAAACATTCAGTACTTC
CDR3aa: CASSYPRGAKNIQYF

v_gene: TRBV7-6
abundance: -
d_gene: -
j_gene: TRBJ2-6
CDR3nt: TGTGCCAGCAGAATGGGGCCTCCCTCCTCTGGGGCCAACGTCCTGACTTTC
CDR3aa: CASRMGPPSSGANVLTF

v_gene: TRBV5-1
abundance: -
d_gene: TRBD2
j_gene: TRBJ2-1
CDR3nt: TGCGCCAGCAGCTTGGGGGGACTAGCGGGACTGTACAATGAGCAGTTCTTC
CDR3aa: CASSLGGLAGLYNEQFF

v_gene: TRBV5-5
abundance: -
d_gene: TRBD2
j_gene: TRBJ2-2
CDR3nt: TGTGCCAGCAGCTTCACTAGCGGGAGCTGGACCGGGGAGCTGTTTTTT
CDR3aa: CASSFTSGSWTGELFF

v_gene: TRBV30
abundance: once
d_gene: -
j_gene: TRBJ1-1
CDR3nt: TGTGCCTGGATAAGGTCTTCAAAGATGAACACTGAAGCTTTCTTT
CDR3aa: CAWIRSSKMNTEAFF

v_gene: TRBV11-2
abundance: once
d_gene: -
j_gene: TRBJ1-1
CDR3nt: TGTGCCAGCAGCCCAACCTCGATTGGCACTGAAGCTTTCTTT
CDR3aa: CASSPTSIGTEAFF

v_gene: TRBV15
abundance: -
d_gene: -
j_gene: TRBJ2-2
CDR3nt: TGTGCCACCAGCAGAGATCTAAGCTCCGGGGAGCTGTTTTTT
CDR3aa: CATSRDLSSGELFF

v_gene: TRBV11-2
abundance: -
d_gene: -
j_gene: TRBJ2-3
CDR3nt: TGTGCCAGCAGCTTAGAACCGGTCACAGATACGCAGTATTTT
CDR3aa: CASSLEPVTDTQYF

v_gene: TRBV28
abundance: -
d_gene: -
j_gene: TRBJ2-5
CDR3nt: TGTGCCAGCAGTTTGGGGGGGCGGAGGGAGACCCAGTACTTC
CDR3aa: CASSLGGRRETQYF

v_gene: TRBV29-1
abundance: once
d_gene: -
j_gene: TRBJ1-1
CDR3nt: TGCAGCGTTGAAGAGACCTCAGTGAACACTGAAGCTTTCTTT
CDR3aa: CSVEETSVNTEAFF

v_gene: TRBV6-1
abundance: -
d_gene: -
j_gene: TRBJ1-1
CDR3nt: TGTGCCAGCAGTGATATATGGGCGGAAGAAGCTTTCTTT
CDR3aa: CASSDIWAEEAFF

v_gene: TRBV9
abundance: -
d_gene: -
j_gene: TRBJ2-7
CDR3nt: TGTGCCAGCAGCGTAATGACCTCTAGTGAGCAGTACTTC
CDR3aa: CASSVMTSSEQYF

v_gene: TRBV5-4
abundance: -
d_gene: -
j_gene: TRBJ2-7
CDR3nt: TGTGCCAGCAGCTCAGGCGGGTGGGACGAGCAGTACTTC
CDR3aa: CASSSGGWDEQYF

v_gene: TRBV7-9
abundance: -
d_gene: TRBD1
j_gene: TRBJ2-7
CDR3nt: TGTGCCAGCAGCCCATCCGGGACAGGACCCTACGAGCAGTACTTC
CDR3aa: CASSPSGTGPYEQYF

v_gene: TRBV4-1
abundance: -
d_gene: -
j_gene: TRBJ1-3
CDR3nt: TGCGCCAGCAAACGCGGAGACTCTGGAAACACCATATATTTT
CDR3aa: CASKRGDSGNTIYF

v_gene: TRBV7-3
abundance: -
d_gene: TRBD2
j_gene: TRBJ2-2
CDR3nt: TGTGCCAGCAGAAGCGGGAGAGGGGCCGGGGAGCTGTTTTTT
CDR3aa: CASRSGRGAGELFF

v_gene: TRBV11-2
abundance: -
d_gene: TRBD2
j_gene: TRBJ2-3
CDR3nt: TGTGCCGGCGGGGGGTCTTCCACAGATACGCAGTATTTT
CDR3aa: CAGGGSSTDTQYF

v_gene: TRBV9
abundance: -
d_gene: -
j_gene: TRBJ2-7
CDR3nt: TGTGCCAGCAGCGTAGGGGGCTCCTTCCTCGGCGAGCAGTACTTC
CDR3aa: CASSVGGSFLGEQYF

v_gene: TRBV11-3
abundance: -
d_gene: -
j_gene: TRBJ2-7
CDR3nt: TGTGCCAGCAGCGAAAGGAATCCTACGTCCTACGAGCAGTACTTC
CDR3aa: CASSERNPTSYEQYF

v_gene: TRBV11-3
abundance: -
d_gene: -
j_gene: TRBJ2-3
CDR3nt: TGTGCCAGCAGCTTATCGGGGGACCCCACAGATACGCAGTATTTT
CDR3aa: CASSLSGDPTDTQYF

v_gene: TRBV7-2
abundance: -
d_gene: TRBD1
j_gene: TRBJ1-2
CDR3nt: TGTGCCAGCAGCAAAGGGACAGCCAGAGCTTATGGCTACACCTTC
CDR3aa: CASSKGTARAYGYTF

v_gene: TRBV4-1
abundance: -
d_gene: -
j_gene: TRBJ2-7
CDR3nt: TGCGCCAGCACCACAGCCGGGTTACGTGGGACCGAGCAGTACTTC
CDR3aa: CASTTAGLRGTEQYF

v_gene: TRBV5-6
abundance: -
d_gene: -
j_gene: TRBJ1-2
CDR3nt: TGTGCCAGCAGCTTGGCAGGGCCCGTCCGCTTGGGCTACACCTTC
CDR3aa: CASSLAGPVRLGYTF

v_gene: TRBV7-3
abundance: -
d_gene: -
j_gene: TRBJ2-7
CDR3nt: TGTGCCAGCAGCTTATATTTAGGCCACGAGCAGTACTTC
CDR3aa: CASSLYLGHEQYF

v_gene: TRBV5-1
abundance: -
d_gene: -
j_gene: TRBJ1-3
CDR3nt: TGCGCCAGCAGCTTGCTCCCTGGAAACACCATATATTTT
CDR3aa: CASSLLPGNTIYF

v_gene: TRBV12-5
abundance: -
d_gene: TRBD1
j_gene: TRBJ1-1
CDR3nt: TGTGCTAGTGGTTTGGACAGGGGTGACACTGAAGCTTTCTTT
CDR3aa: CASGLDRGDTEAFF

v_gene: TRBV10-3
abundance: few
d_gene: -
j_gene: TRBJ2-7
CDR3nt: TGTGCCATCAGCGCTACAGTTTACGAGCAGTACTTC
CDR3aa: CAISATVYEQYF

v_gene: TRBV5-1
abundance: -
d_gene: -
j_gene: TRBJ2-2
CDR3nt: TGCGCCAGCCGCCGACCAGCCGCGAACACCGGGGAGCTGTTTTTT
CDR3aa: CASRRPAANTGELFF

v_gene: TRBV11-2
abundance: -
d_gene: -
j_gene: TRBJ2-5
CDR3nt: TGTGCCAGCAGCTTAGGACCGGGCGGGGTAGGGGAGACCCAGTACTTC
CDR3aa: CASSLGPGGVGETQYF

v_gene: TRBV7-9
abundance: -
d_gene: -
j_gene: TRBJ1-1
CDR3nt: TGTGCCAGCAGCTCCGGGGGGGTGAACACTGAAGCTTTCTTT
CDR3aa: CASSSGGVNTEAFF

v_gene: TRBV5-6
abundance: -
d_gene: -
j_gene: TRBJ2-3
CDR3nt: TGTGCCAGCAGCTTGGTTATGGGCGGAAGCACAGATACGCAGTATTTT
CDR3aa: CASSLVMGGSTDTQYF

v_gene: TRBV9
abundance: -
d_gene: -
j_gene: TRBJ2-1
CDR3nt: TGTGCCAGCAGCGTAGGTGGTAGCGACGTCCTCCAGGGTGAGCAGTTCTTC
CDR3aa: CASSVGGSDVLQGEQFF

v_gene: TRBV5-1
abundance: few
d_gene: -
j_gene: TRBJ2-2
CDR3nt: TGCGCCAGCAGGTCTCTTAGCGCAGCGAACACCGGGGAGCTGTTTTTT
CDR3aa: CASRSLSAANTGELFF

v_gene: TRBV11-2
abundance: -
d_gene: -
j_gene: TRBJ2-7
CDR3nt: TGTGCCAGCAGCTTAGCGGGGGTGGAGGGGAGCTACGAGCAGTACTTC
CDR3aa: CASSLAGVEGSYEQYF

v_gene: TRBV15
abundance: -
d_gene: TRBD2
j_gene: TRBJ2-2
CDR3nt: TGTGCCACCAGCAGTTATAATCCGGGACTAGCGGGAGTGGGGGAGCTGTTTTTT
CDR3aa: CATSSYNPGLAGVGELFF

v_gene: TRBV5-5
abundance: -
d_gene: -
j_gene: TRBJ2-3
CDR3nt: TGTGCCAGCAACAGTTTCGGAGATACGCAGTATTTT
CDR3aa: CASNSFGDTQYF

v_gene: TRBV5-1
abundance: once
d_gene: TRBD1
j_gene: TRBJ1-4
CDR3nt: TGCGCCAGCAGCCCGGGACAGGGGAAGGGGAATGAAAAACTGTTTTTT
CDR3aa: CASSPGQGKGNEKLFF

v_gene: TRBV27
abundance: -
d_gene: -
j_gene: TRBJ1-2
CDR3nt: TGTGCCAGTAGACTGAGCGGACCCCTGTCCGGGGGCTACACCTTC
CDR3aa: CASRLSGPLSGGYTF

v_gene: TRBV27
abundance: -
d_gene: TRBD1
j_gene: TRBJ1-2
CDR3nt: TGTGCCAGCAGTTTAGGGGCAGGGGGCCGTGGCTACACCTTC
CDR3aa: CASSLGAGGRGYTF

v_gene: TRBV10-3
abundance: -
d_gene: TRBD2
j_gene: TRBJ2-7
CDR3nt: TGTGCCATCAGTGAGTCTAGCGGGAGCTACGAGCAGTACTTC
CDR3aa: CAISESSGSYEQYF

v_gene: TRBV5-6
abundance: -
d_gene: TRBD1
j_gene: TRBJ1-4
CDR3nt: TGTGCCAGCAGCACCAACCTTCGGACAGGGTTTAATGAAAAACTGTTTTTT
CDR3aa: CASSTNLRTGFNEKLFF

v_gene: TRBV19
abundance: -
d_gene: -
j_gene: TRBJ1-1
CDR3nt: TGTGCCAGTAGTAGACGGCTGAACACTGAAGCTTTCTTT
CDR3aa: CASSRRLNTEAFF

v_gene: TRBV7-3
abundance: -
d_gene: TRBD2
j_gene: TRBJ2-3
CDR3nt: TGTGCCAGCAGCTTAGTAGCGGGATCCACAGATACGCAGTATTTT
CDR3aa: CASSLVAGSTDTQYF

v_gene: TRBV20-1
abundance: -
d_gene: -
j_gene: TRBJ2-1
CDR3nt: TGCAGTGCTACCCCATACAATGAGCAGTTCTTC
CDR3aa: CSATPYNEQFF

v_gene: TRBV7-3
abundance: -
d_gene: -
j_gene: TRBJ2-2
CDR3nt: TGTGCCAGCAGCCGCGAAGTAGCAGGACGGCGGCGGGAGCTGTTTTTT
CDR3aa: CASSREVAGRRRELFF

v_gene: TRBV19
abundance: -
d_gene: -
j_gene: TRBJ1-2
CDR3nt: TGTGCCAGTAGTGTTGGCAGCCTGAAGGGCTACACCTTC
CDR3aa: CASSVGSLKGYTF

v_gene: TRBV19
abundance: once
d_gene: -
j_gene: TRBJ1-1
CDR3nt: TGTGCCAGTAAGCCCCCTGGGAGGGGCGTCACTGAAGCTTTCTTT
CDR3aa: CASKPPGRGVTEAFF

v_gene: TRBV5-1
abundance: -
d_gene: TRBD2
j_gene: TRBJ2-7
CDR3nt: TGCGCCAGCAGCTGGATAGCGGGCGCCGGCTACGAGCAGTACTTC
CDR3aa: CASSWIAGAGYEQYF

v_gene: TRBV5-1
abundance: few
d_gene: TRBD2
j_gene: TRBJ2-7
CDR3nt: TGCGCCAGCAGCGGCTGGACTAGCGGGAGCTCCTACGAGCAGTACTTC
CDR3aa: CASSGWTSGSSYEQYF

v_gene: TRBV7-6
abundance: once
d_gene: -
j_gene: TRBJ2-3
CDR3nt: TGTGCCAGCAGCCGCTCTCTGGCCACAGATACGCAGTATTTT
CDR3aa: CASSRSLATDTQYF